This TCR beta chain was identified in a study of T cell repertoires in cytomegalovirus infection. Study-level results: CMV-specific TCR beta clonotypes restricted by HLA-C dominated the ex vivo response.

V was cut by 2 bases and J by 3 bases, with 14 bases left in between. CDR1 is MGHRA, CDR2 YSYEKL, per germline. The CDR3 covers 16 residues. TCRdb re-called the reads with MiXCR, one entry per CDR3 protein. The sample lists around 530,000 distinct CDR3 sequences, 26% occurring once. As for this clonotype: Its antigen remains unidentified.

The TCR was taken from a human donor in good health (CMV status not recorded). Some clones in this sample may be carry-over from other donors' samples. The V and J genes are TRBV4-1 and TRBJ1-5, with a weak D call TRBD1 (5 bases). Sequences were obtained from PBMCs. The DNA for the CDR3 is TGCGCCAGCAGCCAACTGTCGGGGGATAACAATCAGCCCCAGCATTTT. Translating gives CASSQLSGDNNQPQHF.